A single sample is the source of the 17 T cell receptor beta chains below, sequenced in a study of T cell repertoires in cytomegalovirus infection. The antigens these receptors bind are not known. One entry per CDR3 protein, called by TCRdb with MiXCR from the reads. Counted here are about 890,000 distinct CDR3 sequences, around 30% occurring once; the ten biggest clones make up roughly 13%. The sample here was cultured CD8+ T cells from PBMCs, taken from culture after CMV antigen stimulation. The receptors shown here come from a human donor in good health (CMV status not recorded). Some clones in this sample may be carry-over from other donors' samples.

V usage is TRBV10-3 and J usage is TRBJ2-7; TRBD2 aligns across 7 bases. Per germline, CDR1 ENHRY and CDR2 SYGVKD. With V trimmed by 10 bases and J by 0 bases, 6 bases remained unmatched. The CDR3 runs 13 residues. DNA for the CDR3: TGTGCCACCCTGGGGGGGAGCTCCTACGAGCAGTACTTC. Its protein product is CATLGGSSYEQYF.

This chain connects TRBV7-8 to TRBJ1-1; D might be TRBD1 (6 bases). The CDR3 loop spans 14 amino acids. V was clipped by 4 bases and J by 6 bases, with 15 bases between them. The V gene's germline CDR1 is SGHVS and CDR2 FQNEAQ. The CDR3 DNA is TGTGCCAGCAGCTCTACAGGGAGCGCCCCTGAAGCTTTCTTT. Residues: CASSSTGSAPEAFF.

This clonotype occurred a few times. The chain carries TRBV7-8 and TRBJ1-1; D remains unclear. Per germline, CDR1 SGHVS and CDR2 FQNEAQ. The V and J ends lost 2 bases and 7 bases respectively, with 11 bases between them. The CDR3 extends over 13 amino acids. CDR3 sequence (DNA): TGTGCCAGCAGCTTATTTCGTCAATTTGAAGCTTTCTTT. Translation gives CASSLFRQFEAFF.

There are many counts of this clonotype. The V gene is TRBV7-8, the J gene TRBJ1-2, with 9 nucleotides matching TRBD1. The V and J ends lost 2 bases and 1 base, in that order; junction bases with no gene match: 11. The CDR3 sequence is 18 residues long. Germline V gene data show CDR1 as SGHVS and CDR2 as FQNEAQ. The CDR3 region has the DNA TGTGCCAGCAGCTTACCTATATCGGACAGGGGAAATAACTATGGCTACACCTTC. Protein sequence: CASSLPISDRGNNYGYTF.

This clonotype was recorded a few times. Mismatch with germline at one junction end may stem from a read error. V gene TRBV12-3 or TRBV12-4 combines with J gene TRBJ1-2, with 7 nucleotides matching TRBD1. The CDR3 totals 11 residues. The CDR3 DNA is TGTGCCAGCAGTCCTTGGACAGGCGACCCATTC. It translates to CASSPWTGDPF.

There are a few counts of this clonotype. This chain uses TRBV25-1 with TRBJ2-1; 8 nucleotides agree with TRBD2. Germline lookup yields CDR1 MGHDK and CDR2 SYGVNS. The CDR3 is 17 amino acids. Trimming took 0 bases from V and 5 from J; bases not matched to a gene: 9. CDR3 coding DNA: TGTGCCAGCAGTGAATATATGGGCGAGCGGGGGAACAATGAGCAGTTCTTC. It specifies CASSEYMGERGNNEQFF.

This clonotype was counted many times. V and J are TRBV7-9 and TRBJ2-3; 8 positions agree with TRBD2. The germline gives CDR1 SEHNR, CDR2 FQNEAQ (reference sequence). After removal of 5 bases from V and 0 bases from J, the junction contained 10 bases not matched to a gene. CDR3 length: 17 residues. DNA of the CDR3: TGTGCCAGCAGCCTAACTAGCGGAAGAACTAGCACAGATACGCAGTATTTT. Residues: CASSLTSGRTSTDTQYF.

This clonotype has a handful of counts. The chain employs TRBV27 and TRBJ2-1; TRBD2 matches 12 bases. CDR1 is MNHEY, CDR2 SMNVEV, per germline (reference sequence). After removal of 10 bases from V and 1 base from J, the junction contained 14 bases not matched to a gene. The CDR3 extends over 18 amino acids. The CDR3 reads CATQETSGGHPSYNEQFF. CDR3 nucleotide sequence: TGTGCCACTCAAGAGACTAGCGGGGGCCACCCTTCCTACAATGAGCAGTTCTTC.

This clonotype occurred many times. The chain couples TRBV6-1 to TRBJ1-2; possible D gene TRBD1, 5 bases. V shed 2 bases and J shed 4 bases, with 11 bases lying between them. The length of the CDR3 is 14 residues. The germline V gene has CDR1 MNHNS and CDR2 SASEGT. DNA of the CDR3: TGTGCCAGCAGTGAACGGGGGGTCGGCTATGGCTACACCTTC. It encodes CASSERGVGYGYTF.

This clonotype was found a few times. This chain links TRBV28 with TRBJ1-2; D gene ambiguous. Per germline, CDR1 MDHEN and CDR2 SYDVKM. Between the trimmed V and J ends, which lost 7 bases and 4 bases, there was a span of 13 bases. The CDR3 length is 13 residues. DNA of the CDR3: TGTGCCAGCACCGGGCGGGATAGCTATGGCTACACCTTC. It specifies CASTGRDSYGYTF.

The chain recombines TRBV19 with TRBJ1-1; D uncertain. The CDR3 runs 13 residues. The V gene's germline CDR1 is LNHDA and CDR2 SQIVND (reference sequence). With 3 bases removed from V and 6 bases from J, the gap between germline ends came to 11 bases. The CDR3 reads CASSIQENAEAFF. In DNA, the CDR3 is TGTGCCAGTAGTATCCAGGAAAACGCTGAAGCTTTCTTT.

The chain uses TRBV7-9 and TRBJ2-1, with 13 nucleotides matching TRBD2. V trimming: 4 bases; J trimming: 8 bases; junction bases outside the gene matches: 5. Per germline, CDR1 SEHNR and CDR2 FQNEAQ (reference sequence). The CDR3 is 15 amino acids. CDR3 nucleotides: TGTGCCAGCAGCTCCTGGACTAGCGGGGGTGATGAGCAGTTCTTC. It yields the protein CASSSWTSGGDEQFF.

This clonotype was seen only a few times. V and J are TRBV5-4 and TRBJ1-6; D is unclear. This CDR3 is built from 15 residues. The V end was cut by 4 bases, the J end by 1 base, with 9 bases between. Germline CDR1 SGHNT, CDR2 YYREEE (reference sequence). This CDR3 reads CASSEDVSYNSPLHF. DNA for the CDR3: TGTGCCAGCAGCGAGGATGTGTCCTATAATTCACCCCTCCACTTT.

This chain uses TRBV6-2 or TRBV6-3 with TRBJ2-7; TRBD1 matches 8 bases. Germline V lookup: CDR1 MNHEY, CDR2 SVGEGT. CDR3 length: 14 amino acids. V shed 6 bases, J shed 2 bases, and the junction held 6 bases outside the gene matches. CDR3 in amino acids: CASSDRGPTYEQYV. DNA of the CDR3: TGTGCCAGCAGCGACAGGGGACCTACCTACGAGCAGTACGTC.

In its sample, this clonotype was seen a few times. The gene calls are TRBV27 and TRBJ2-2, with D perhaps matching TRBD1 (6 bases). Germline V gives CDR1 MNHEY, CDR2 SMNVEV (reference sequence). Trimming left V 0 bases short and J 1 base short, with 12 bases between. The CDR3 contains 17 residues. The chain's CDR3 is CASSLSRGRMNTGELFF. CDR3 bases: TGTGCCAGCAGTTTATCCAGGGGACGAATGAACACCGGGGAGCTGTTTTTT.

V is TRBV25-1 and J is TRBJ2-7, with D perhaps TRBD1 (6 bases). CDR3 size: 14 residues. Trimming removed 3 bases at V and 2 bases at J, with 11 bases between. Germline V gene data show CDR1 as MGHDK and CDR2 as SYGVNS. The CDR3, as DNA: TGTGCCAGCAGTGACCGGGACACCACCTACGAGCAGTACTTC. Amino acid sequence: CASSDRDTTYEQYF.

The V call is TRBV5-1, the J call TRBJ2-1; tentatively, D is TRBD2 (5 bases). V was shortened by 4 bases and J by 12 bases, with 14 bases between the two germline ends. The CDR3 loop spans 12 amino acids. CDR1 is SGHRS, CDR2 YFSETQ, per germline. The CDR3 DNA reads as TGCGCCAGCAGCGCGGGCCCGACGGGGCAGTTCTTC. Protein product: CASSAGPTGQFF.